Listed here are 22 T cell receptor beta chains from one sample, sequenced in a study of blood T cell repertoires in COVID-19. The table came from immunoSEQ multiplex PCR; TCRdb's copy has only in-frame clones and leaves some out. The sample includes 140,000 or so clones, roughly 82% of them seen just once. Sequenced sample: peripheral blood. The receptors shown here come from a human donor in a cohort sampled during active COVID-19.

The genes are TRBV7-2 and TRBJ2-7, with TRBD2 matching over 7 bases. Germline lookup yields CDR1 SGHTA and CDR2 FQGNSA. The length of the CDR3 is 13 residues. With 4 bases clipped from V and 5 bases from J, the junction kept 5 bases outside the gene matches. In nucleotides, the CDR3 is TGTGCCAGCAGCTACGGGAGGTACAACGAGCAGTACTTC. It codes for CASSYGRYNEQYF.

The chain recombines TRBV12-5 with TRBJ1-2; no reliable D call. Deletions cut 5 bases from V and 3 bases from J, with 10 bases between. The germline CDR1 and CDR2 sequences are LGHNT and FRNRAP. There are 13 residues in the CDR3. The CDR3 reads CASGPRIDYGYTF. DNA of the CDR3: TGTGCTAGTGGTCCGAGGATCGACTATGGCTACACCTTC.

This chain links TRBV4-1 with TRBJ1-2; tentatively, D is TRBD1 (5 bases). There are 15 residues in the CDR3. Per germline, CDR1 MGHRA and CDR2 YSYEKL. Trimming took 2 bases from V and 4 from J, leaving 14 bases between them. CDR3: CASSQRRQSTYGYTF. The CDR3 DNA is TGCGCCAGCAGCCAAAGGAGACAGTCTACCTATGGCTACACCTTC.

J is TRBJ2-3 and V is TRBV11-1, with D perhaps matching TRBD2 (7 bases). Per germline, CDR1 SGHAT and CDR2 FQDESV (reference sequence). V was trimmed by 1 base and J by 4 bases, leaving 12 bases between them. The CDR3 consists of 15 residues. Here the CDR3 reads CASSLVVGGADTQYF. CDR3 in DNA: TGTGCCAGCAGCTTAGTCGTAGGGGGGGCAGATACGCAGTATTTT.

V and J are TRBV6-1 and TRBJ1-5; the D is unclear. Trimming took off 2 bases at V and 4 bases at J, with 9 bases between the two ends. Germline loops: CDR1 MNHNS, CDR2 SASEGT. The CDR3 contains 14 residues. The CDR3 loop reads CASSEYYGNQPQHF. CDR3 nucleotide sequence: TGTGCCAGCAGTGAATACTACGGAAATCAGCCCCAGCATTTT.

This chain links TRBV19 with TRBJ1-3; TRBD1 agrees at 8 bases. Germline V gene data show CDR1 as LNHDA and CDR2 as SQIVND (reference sequence). J gave up 2 bases and V 9 bases, and 0 bases lay outside the gene matches. The CDR3 has 12 amino acids. CDR3 DNA sequence: TGTGCCAGCAGGGGGCCTGGAAACACCATATATTTT. This translates into CASRGPGNTIYF.

This rearrangement joins TRBV4-2 to TRBJ2-7; D is unclear. The CDR3 runs to 14 residues. Germline values: CDR1 LGHNA, CDR2 YNFKEQ. Trimming took off 0 bases at V and 5 bases at J, with 11 bases between the two ends. The CDR3 reads CASSQESISDEQYF. The CDR3 coding sequence is TGTGCCAGCAGCCAAGAGTCAATTAGTGACGAGCAGTACTTC.

The chain recombines TRBV5-1 with TRBJ2-3, with D tentatively TRBD1 (6 bases). CDR3 length: 14 residues. The germline V gene encodes CDR1 SGHRS and CDR2 YFSETQ. Trimming took off 4 bases at V and 3 bases at J, with 12 bases between the two ends. As DNA, the CDR3 is TGCGCCAGCAGCGGGGGCCCTGAAACAGATACGCAGTATTTT. This translates into CASSGGPETDTQYF.

This clone was seen just once. Here the CDR3 reads CAISPSGQSTHNSPLHF. The CDR3 region has the DNA TGTGCCATCAGCCCCTCAGGTCAATCAACACATAATTCACCCCTCCACTTT. The chain carries TRBV10-3 and TRBJ1-6; D remains ambiguous. This CDR3 contains 17 residues. The ends were cut back, 6 bases at V and 5 bases at J, with 20 bases in the middle. Germline V gene sequence: CDR1 ENHRY, CDR2 SYGVKD.

This chain links TRBV13 with TRBJ2-1, with 10 bases fitting TRBD1. Germline CDR1 PRHDT, CDR2 FYEKMQ (reference sequence). The CDR3 length is 15 residues. J lost 7 bases, V lost 1 base, and 4 bases had no gene match. This CDR3 reads CASSLVGQGWNEQFF. The CDR3 DNA follows: TGTGCCAGCAGCTTAGTGGGACAGGGGTGGAATGAGCAGTTCTTC.

V and J are TRBV6-5 and TRBJ1-5, with D perhaps matching TRBD1 (6 bases). Trimming pared 6 bases from V and 7 bases from J, leaving 19 bases between. The germline gives CDR1 MNHEY, CDR2 SVGAGI. The CDR3 runs 15 residues. As DNA, the CDR3 is TGTGCCAGCAGAGGGACCTCGGGACAAGCACAGCCCCAGCATTTT. It translates to CASRGTSGQAQPQHF.

V and J are TRBV7-9 and TRBJ1-4; TRBD1 matches at 7 bases. The CDR3 length is 13 residues. With 5 bases clipped from V and 7 bases from J, the junction kept 4 bases outside the gene matches. Germline V gene data show CDR1 as SEHNR and CDR2 as FQNEAQ (reference sequence). The CDR3 loop is CASSPQGVEKLFF. The CDR3 DNA follows: TGTGCCAGCAGCCCCCAGGGGGTTGAAAAACTGTTTTTT.

The chain joins TRBV28 to TRBJ2-5; possible D gene TRBD2, 5 bases. V lost 3 bases, J lost 2 bases, and 7 bases lay in between. CDR1 is MDHEN and CDR2 is SYDVKM in the germline V gene. The CDR3 totals 13 residues. The CDR3 nucleotides read TGTGCCAGCAGTTTGGGGAGACAAGAGACCCAGTACTTC. It codes for CASSLGRQETQYF.

This chain uses TRBV5-4 with TRBJ2-1; D is unclear. Germline V lookup: CDR1 SGHNT, CDR2 YYREEE (reference sequence). V was pared by 5 bases and J by 4 bases, with 7 bases between. CDR3 length: 12 residues. CDR3 in amino acids: CASSSPYNEQFF. CDR3 in DNA: TGTGCCAGCAGTTCTCCTTACAATGAGCAGTTCTTC.

The chain employs TRBV5-5 and TRBJ2-1, with D tentatively TRBD1 (5 bases). Trimming removed 4 bases from V and 6 bases from J, with 17 bases in between. The germline V gene encodes CDR1 SGHKS and CDR2 YYEKEE (reference sequence). CDR3 length equals 15 residues. The CDR3 nucleotides are TGTGCCAGCAGCCCCCGGGCTCATGGGGCCAATGAGCAGTTCTTC. Protein product: CASSPRAHGANEQFF.

The chain links TRBV6-6 to TRBJ2-4, with D possibly being TRBD2 (5 bases). Germline loops: CDR1 MNHNY, CDR2 SVGAGI (reference sequence). The CDR3 sequence is 13 residues long. Between the trimmed V and J ends, which lost 3 bases and 5 bases, there was a span of 8 bases. The CDR3 region is CASSYGLQNIQYF. CDR3 nucleotide sequence: TGTGCCAGCAGTTATGGACTTCAAAACATTCAGTACTTC.

This clone qualifies as medium-sized. The chain couples TRBV19 to TRBJ2-1, with TRBD2 matching 10 bases. V gave up 8 bases and J gave up 2 bases; unmatched junction bases: 12. The CDR3 consists of 17 residues. Germline CDR1 LNHDA, CDR2 SQIVND (reference sequence). The CDR3 sequence is CASGGLAGVGTYNEQFF. The DNA for the CDR3 is TGTGCCAGTGGGGGGCTAGCGGGAGTCGGAACCTACAATGAGCAGTTCTTC.

This chain links TRBV2 with TRBJ2-1; D gene ambiguous. The CDR3 has 12 amino acids. Trimming removed 4 bases at V and 2 bases at J, with 3 bases between. Germline lookup yields CDR1 SNHLY and CDR2 FYNNEI. CDR3 nucleotide sequence: TGTGCCAGCAGTGGGCCCTACAATGAGCAGTTCTTC. Translated: CASSGPYNEQFF.

The V gene is TRBV27, the J gene TRBJ1-1; 8 positions agree with TRBD1. The J segment lost 8 bases and the V segment lost 5 bases, leaving 4 bases of the junction unmatched. CDR1 is MNHEY and CDR2 is SMNVEV in the germline V gene (reference sequence). This CDR3 spans 12 amino acids. The DNA of the CDR3 is TGTGCCAGCAGTCGAGGACAGGGCGAAGCTTTCTTT. Its protein is CASSRGQGEAFF.

V gene TRBV5-1 combines with J gene TRBJ2-3; TRBD2 matches at 9 bases. The CDR3 contains 16 residues. Germline CDR1 and CDR2: SGHRS and YFSETQ. V trimming: 0 bases; J trimming: 6 bases; junction bases outside the gene matches: 8. The CDR3 is CASSLAVAGAGDTQYF. In nucleotides, the CDR3 is TGCGCCAGCAGCTTGGCAGTAGCGGGGGCCGGGGATACGCAGTATTTT.

The chain is built from TRBV7-6 and TRBJ1-2, with D uncertain. This CDR3 comprises 16 residues. Trimming removed 0 bases at V and 3 bases at J, with 14 bases between. The germline gives CDR1 SGHVS, CDR2 FNYEAQ. The CDR3 region is CASSLAPGKSDYGYTF. As DNA, the CDR3 is TGTGCCAGCAGCTTAGCGCCGGGGAAGTCGGACTATGGCTACACCTTC.

The chain couples TRBV5-1 to TRBJ1-1, with 8 bases fitting TRBD1. The CDR3 runs 17 residues. Germline V CDR1 and CDR2: SGHRS, YFSETQ. V shed 3 bases and J 1 base; nucleotides not matched to a gene: 11. This CDR3 is CASSSLTGGGGNTEAFF. The CDR3 DNA follows: TGCGCCAGCAGCTCGCTCACAGGGGGGGGCGGGAACACTGAAGCTTTCTTT.